This T cell receptor beta chain emerged from a study of blood T cell repertoires in COVID-19. Looking at the study overall: Acute-phase and convalescent COVID-19 samples originated in the United States, Italy and Spain. PBMCs, B-cell-depleted T cells, or T cells provided the cDNA or gDNA that made up the material.

Germline V gives CDR1 SNHLY, CDR2 FYNNEI. With 6 bases removed from V and 7 bases from J, the gap between germline ends came to 6 bases. The CDR3 has 11 amino acids. In the original analysis: Researchers report that nucleated cell counts were estimated from reference gene primer amplification. Clones were sequenced by immunoSEQ multiplex PCR, and TCRdb holds only the in-frame ones, with some missing. The DNA was the basis for D and trimming; V, J and clone size are from that table. There are a few hundred thousand clones in the sample; 65% to 90% occur only once, and about 5.1% lies in the top ten. The specimen was peripheral blood. The sequence derives from a man aged 50 to 60 with active or convalescent COVID-19. The chain carries TRBV2 and TRBJ2-2; D is possibly TRBD1 (5 bases). The CDR3 region is CASRGRGELFF. The CDR3 coding sequence is TGTGCCAGCAGGGGGCGCGGGGAGCTGTTTTTT.